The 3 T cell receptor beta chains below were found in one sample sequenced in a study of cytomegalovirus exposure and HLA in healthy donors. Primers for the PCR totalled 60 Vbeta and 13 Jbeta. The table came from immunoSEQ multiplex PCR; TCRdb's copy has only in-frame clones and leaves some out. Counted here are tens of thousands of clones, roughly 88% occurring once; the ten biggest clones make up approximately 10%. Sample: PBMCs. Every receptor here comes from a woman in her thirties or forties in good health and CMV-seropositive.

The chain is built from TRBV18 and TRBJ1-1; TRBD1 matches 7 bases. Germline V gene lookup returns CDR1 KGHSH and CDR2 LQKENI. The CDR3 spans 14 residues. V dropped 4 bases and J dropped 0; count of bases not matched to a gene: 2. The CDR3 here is CASSQGAMNTEAFF. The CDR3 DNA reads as TGTGCCAGCTCACAGGGGGCGATGAACACTGAAGCTTTCTTT.

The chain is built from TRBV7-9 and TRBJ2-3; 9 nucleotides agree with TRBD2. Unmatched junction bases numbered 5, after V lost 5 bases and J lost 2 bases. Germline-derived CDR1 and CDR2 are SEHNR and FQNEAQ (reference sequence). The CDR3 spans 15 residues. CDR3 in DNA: TGTGCCAGCAGCGCCCTAGCGGGGACCACAGATACGCAGTATTTT. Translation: CASSALAGTTDTQYF.

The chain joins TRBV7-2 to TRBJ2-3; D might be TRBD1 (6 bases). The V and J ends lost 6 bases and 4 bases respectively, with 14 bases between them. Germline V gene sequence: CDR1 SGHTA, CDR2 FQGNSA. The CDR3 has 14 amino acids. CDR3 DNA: TGTGCCAGCAGACTACAAACAGGGCCAGATACGCAGTATTTT. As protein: CASRLQTGPDTQYF.